Below, one T cell receptor beta chain is given with its context. Its antigen is not known. Trimming stripped 3 bases from V and 3 bases from J, with 17 bases between. Germline V lookup: CDR1 MGHRA, CDR2 YSYEKL. The CDR3 covers 17 residues. This record comes from a study of post-analysis software for immune sequencing data. Overall study: The study covered relapsing-remitting, secondary progressive and progressive-relapsing courses of multiple sclerosis.

Unique-molecular-identifier-tagged TCR beta cDNA libraries were used. Each batch of roughly 1 to 11 million T cells produced hundreds of thousands of cDNA molecules. In TCRdb, the PCR reads were re-called with MiXCR into one record per CDR3 protein. Here the sample spans hundreds of thousands of distinct CDR3 sequences, approximately 39% being singletons. Regarding the study as a whole: Comparison of patients with controls showed five TRBV segments more frequent in patients, TRBV5-6, TRBV5-1 and TRBV20-1 among them. F measure grouped same-batch samples tightly together.

This receptor was obtained from a girl aged 2 to 9 with multiple sclerosis. This rearrangement joins TRBV4-1 to TRBJ2-2; perhaps D is TRBD1 or TRBD2 (6 bases each). The sample consisted of blood. The CDR3 loop is CASSHLQGLLYTGELFF. For the CDR3, the DNA is TGCGCCAGCAGCCATTTACAGGGACTCTTATACACCGGGGAGCTGTTTTTT.